The source of this TCR beta chain is a study of early T cells in non-severe SARS-CoV-2 infection. Overall study: RNA in bulk from unsorted whole blood was sequenced, and chains were unpaired.

This clonotype appeared many times. The junction differs from germline at one of its ends, possibly a read error. TCRdb processed the 5' RACE reads anew with MiXCR; each CDR3 protein has one entry. The sample consists of 35,000 to 45,000 distinct CDR3 sequences, 5.8% of them appearing once. The CDR3 is made up of 12 amino acids. CDR1 and CDR2 from the germline V gene are MNHEY and SVGEGT. Sequencing used whole blood. The source is an adult who was a healthcare worker with PCR-confirmed SARS-CoV-2 infection or an uninfected control (not recorded which). The V gene is TRBV6-2 or TRBV6-3, the J gene TRBJ1-4; D possibly corresponds to TRBD1 (5 bases). CDR3 residues: CASSYHGTQFSW. The CDR3 DNA reads TGTGCCAGCAGTTACCACGGGACCCAGTTCTCGTGG.